Below, 26 T cell receptor beta chains from the same sample are listed, as sequenced in a study of response to subunit inactivated influenza vaccine. One entry per CDR3 protein, called by TCRdb with MiXCR from the RT-PCR reads. The sample lists approximately 480,000 distinct CDR3 sequences, approximately 10% occurring once. Source: PBMCs from blood, taken about 6 weeks after vaccination. These TCRs come from a man aged 45 to 65 who received an inactivated influenza vaccine.

This clonotype has a handful of counts. The V and J genes are TRBV28 and TRBJ1-2; no definite D call. The CDR3 loop spans 12 amino acids. CDR1 and CDR2 from the germline V gene are MDHEN and SYDVKM. Deletions cut 5 bases from V and 2 bases from J, with 6 bases between. DNA for the CDR3: TGTGCCAGCAGTAACAGAAACTATGGCTACACCTTC. Encoded protein: CASSNRNYGYTF.

The gene calls are TRBV9 and TRBJ2-3; D unclear. V lost 0 bases and J lost 2, with 7 bases in between. This CDR3 is built from 14 residues. CDR1 is SGDLS, CDR2 YYNGEE, per germline. The CDR3 sequence is CASSVAPTTDTQYF. The CDR3 nucleotides read TGTGCCAGCAGCGTAGCCCCGACCACAGATACGCAGTATTTT.

The chain carries TRBV28 and TRBJ2-7; 7 nucleotides agree with TRBD1. The germline V gene encodes CDR1 MDHEN and CDR2 SYDVKM. The V gene end was trimmed by 3 bases and the J gene end by 2 bases; junction bases not matched to a gene: 7. The CDR3 totals 15 residues. Written as DNA, the CDR3 is TGTGCCAGCAGTTTGACAGGGAAACCCCCCTACGAGCAGTACTTC. It is translated as CASSLTGKPPYEQYF. Supplemented by reference TRBV28 and TRBJ2-7, the full variable domain reads DVKVTQSSRYLVKRTGEKVFLECVQDMDHENMFWYRQDPGLGLRLIYFSYDVKMKEKGDIPEGYSVSREKKERFSLILESASTNQTSMYLCASSLTGKPPYEQYFGPGTRLTVT.

This clonotype was detected a few times. The rearrangement links TRBV4-3 to TRBJ2-7, with 7 bases aligning to TRBD1. Germline V gene data show CDR1 as LGHNA and CDR2 as YSLEER. V lost 1 base, J lost 6 bases, and 12 bases stayed unmatched. CDR3 length: 16 amino acids. The CDR3 DNA follows: TGCGCCAGCAGCCAAGGGGTGGGACAGACGGTTCTCGAGCAGTACTTC. Its translation: CASSQGVGQTVLEQYF.

This clonotype appeared many times. This chain joins TRBV7-2 and TRBJ2-7, with no clear D. Germline CDR1 is SGHTA and CDR2 is FQGNSA. The CDR3 length is 16 residues. Trimming left V 5 bases short and J 6 bases short, with 23 bases between. The CDR3 reads CASSPAVRFQPREQYF. In DNA form, the CDR3 reads TGTGCCAGCAGCCCTGCAGTTAGGTTCCAACCTCGCGAGCAGTACTTC.

This clonotype showed up just a few times. This rearrangement joins TRBV5-5 to TRBJ2-5; TRBD2 matches 8 bases. Per the germline V gene, CDR1 is SGHKS and CDR2 is YYEKEE (reference sequence). V lost 2 bases, J lost 7 bases, and 7 bases stayed unmatched. The CDR3 loop spans 14 amino acids. The CDR3 DNA follows: TGTGCCAGCAGCTTAAGCGGGGGTTCACGGACCCAGTACTTC. The encoded protein is CASSLSGGSRTQYF.

The chain combines TRBV2 with TRBJ1-6; possible D gene TRBD1, 5 bases. CDR3 length: 13 residues. V lost 8 bases and J 9 bases, leaving 14 bases between the germline ends. The germline gives CDR1 SNHLY, CDR2 FYNNEI. The DNA for the CDR3 is TGTGCCAGCCATCCGGGGGGACTTTCACCCCTCCACTTT. This encodes CASHPGGLSPLHF.

This clonotype was seen a handful of times. The V call is TRBV10-3, the J call TRBJ2-7; either TRBD1 or TRBD2 may fit D (5 bases each). Deletions cut 0 bases from V and 8 bases from J, with 23 bases between. The germline V gene encodes CDR1 ENHRY and CDR2 SYGVKD. The CDR3 covers 17 residues. CDR3 residues: CAISESGSVSGSGQQYF. The CDR3 nucleotides read TGTGCCATCAGTGAGTCGGGGTCGGTTTCTGGATCGGGGCAGCAGTACTTC.

This clonotype was seen a few times. J is TRBJ2-7 and V is TRBV10-3, with D perhaps assigned TRBD1 or TRBD2 (5 bases each). The germline CDR1 and CDR2 sequences are ENHRY and SYGVKD. Trimming left V 2 bases short and J 6 bases short, with 8 bases between. The CDR3 length is 12 residues. The CDR3 sequence is CAISEGDREQYF. CDR3 bases: TGTGCCATCAGTGAGGGGGACCGCGAGCAGTACTTC.

The chain's CDR3 is CASSLSTDVNYGYTF. The CDR3 bases are TGTGCCAGCTCCCTCTCGACGGACGTAAACTATGGCTACACCTTC. V is TRBV18 and J is TRBJ1-2; D remains ambiguous. Germline V gene sequence: CDR1 KGHSH, CDR2 LQKENI. The CDR3 spans 15 residues. V lost 6 bases and J 2 bases, leaving 16 bases between the germline ends.

Ten or more counts support this clonotype. V is TRBV5-1 and J is TRBJ2-1; the match to TRBD2 covers 8 bases. The CDR3 has 15 residues. V was pared by 5 bases and J by 7 bases, with 11 bases of the junction left unmatched. Germline CDR1 and CDR2: SGHRS and YFSETQ. As DNA, the CDR3 is TGCGCCAGCAGGGCCGCCAGCGGGGGATGGAATGAGCAGTTCTTC. Amino acid sequence: CASRAASGGWNEQFF.

This sequence joins TRBV11-2 and TRBJ2-1; D unclear. Germline V gene lookup returns CDR1 SGHAT and CDR2 FQNNGV. V shed 2 bases and J shed 6 bases, with 8 bases lying between them. The CDR3 covers 13 residues. The CDR3, as DNA: TGTGCCAGCAGCTTAATAAGACTCAATGAGCAGTTCTTC. It encodes CASSLIRLNEQFF. Based on the CDR3 plus reference TRBV11-2 and TRBJ2-1, the full variable domain is EAGVAQSPRYKIIEKRQSVAFWCNPISGHATLYWYQQILGQGPKLLIQFQNNGVVDDSQLPKDRFSAERLKGVDSTLKIQPAKLEDSAVYLCASSLIRLNEQFFGPGTRLTVL.

The rearrangement uses TRBV5-1 and TRBJ2-7; TRBD2 matches 10 bases. Per germline, CDR1 SGHRS and CDR2 YFSETQ. Trimming took 4 bases from V and 4 from J; bases not matched to a gene: 14. This CDR3 is 17 amino acids long. CDR3 protein: CASSLTSPGLAFYEQYF. CDR3 nucleotides: TGCGCCAGCAGCCTCACCTCACCGGGACTAGCGTTTTACGAGCAGTACTTC.

This clonotype was found a few times. The chain employs TRBV7-9 and TRBJ2-7, with TRBD2 matching 8 bases. Germline V gives CDR1 SEHNR, CDR2 FQNEAQ (reference sequence). The CDR3 is 15 amino acids. V lost 3 bases to trimming and J lost 0 bases; unmatched junction nucleotides: 4. The CDR3 bases are TGTGCCAGCAGCTTCCCGGGAGGGAGCTCCTACGAGCAGTACTTC. This codes for CASSFPGGSSYEQYF.

This chain links TRBV7-8 with TRBJ1-2, with D uncertain. The CDR3 covers 14 residues. Germline V gene data show CDR1 as SGHVS and CDR2 as FQNEAQ. Trimming took off 7 bases at V and 4 bases at J, with 16 bases between the two ends. Here the CDR3 reads CASTTRAGLYGYTF. The CDR3 DNA is TGTGCCAGCACCACTCGGGCAGGTCTCTATGGCTACACCTTC.

This clonotype was picked up a small number of times. V and J are TRBV12-3 or TRBV12-4 and TRBJ1-5; D call uncertain. This CDR3 has 13 amino acids. V was cut by 7 bases and J by 2 bases, with 9 bases left in between. The CDR3 nucleotides read TGTGCCAGCAAGAATTGGGGCAATCAGCCCCAGCATTTT. Translation: CASKNWGNQPQHF.

This clonotype has ten or more counts. This sequence joins TRBV18 and TRBJ1-5; D is unclear. The ends were cut back, 3 bases at V and 2 bases at J, with 8 bases in the middle. Germline V lookup: CDR1 KGHSH, CDR2 LQKENI. This CDR3 region has 14 residues. In DNA, the CDR3 is TGTGCCAGCTCACCCTCCTACGGCAATCAGCCCCAGCATTTT. Translating gives CASSPSYGNQPQHF.

This clonotype was found a few times. The chain carries TRBV5-5 and TRBJ1-2; a possible D gene is TRBD1 (5 bases). CDR1 and CDR2 (germline): SGHKS, YYEKEE (reference sequence). The CDR3 has 14 amino acids. Trimming shortened V by 4 bases and J by 1 base, and 11 bases separated the two germline ends. CDR3: CASSGGWVNYGYTF. The CDR3 DNA reads TGTGCCAGCAGCGGGGGTTGGGTTAACTATGGCTACACCTTC.

This clonotype was counted between two and nine times. The chain links TRBV4-3 to TRBJ2-2; D not certain. V lost 0 bases and J lost 5, with 7 bases in between. The CDR3 has 14 amino acids. Germline loops: CDR1 LGHNA, CDR2 YSLEER. CDR3 nucleotide sequence: TGCGCCAGCAGCCAAGACTGGTGGACCGGGGAGCTGTTTTTT. Protein sequence: CASSQDWWTGELFF.

This rearrangement joins TRBV7-2 to TRBJ2-1, with D possibly being TRBD2 (6 bases). Germline V gene data show CDR1 as SGHTA and CDR2 as FQGNSA. Trimming took off 1 base at V and 9 bases at J, with 10 bases between the two ends. The CDR3 is 13 residues long. CDR3 sequence: CASSLGGVGEQFF. The CDR3, as DNA: TGTGCCAGCAGCTTAGGGGGGGTCGGTGAGCAGTTCTTC.

The V gene is TRBV5-4, the J gene TRBJ1-1; a weak D match, TRBD1 (6 bases). Trimming left V 2 bases short and J 8 bases short, with 16 bases between. The V gene's germline CDR1 is SGHNT and CDR2 YYREEE (reference sequence). CDR3 length: 14 amino acids. CDR3 sequence reads: CASSFRPGAAEAFF. In DNA form, the CDR3 reads TGTGCCAGCAGCTTCCGTCCGGGGGCCGCCGAAGCTTTCTTT.

V gene TRBV6-2 or TRBV6-3 combines with J gene TRBJ1-2; maybe TRBD1 (5 bases). The V and J ends lost 1 base and 3 bases respectively, with 15 bases between them. Germline CDR1 is MNHEY and CDR2 is SVGEGT. This CDR3 comprises 16 residues. This CDR3 reads CASSYYRQGGDYGYTF. Written as DNA, the CDR3 is TGTGCCAGCAGTTACTATCGGCAGGGCGGAGACTATGGCTACACCTTC.

The table lists this clonotype with many counts. The genes are TRBV5-1 and TRBJ2-7, with D possibly matching TRBD2 (6 bases). V was pared by 1 base and J by 1 base, with 12 bases between. There are 15 residues in the CDR3. Germline assignment: CDR1 SGHRS and CDR2 YFSETQ. The CDR3 region is CASSLNAGRSYEQYF. CDR3 coding DNA: TGCGCCAGCAGCTTGAATGCAGGGAGGTCCTACGAGCAGTACTTC.

This clonotype was counted a few times. The chain couples TRBV12-3 or TRBV12-4 to TRBJ1-4; a weak D match, TRBD1 (5 bases). The CDR3 has 14 amino acids. The V gene lost 7 bases and the J gene lost 11 bases, with 20 bases spanning the gap. The CDR3 coding sequence is TGTGCCAGCACCCCAAGGTCGGGCGCAGGGAAACTGTTTTTT. Protein product: CASTPRSGAGKLFF.

This clonotype was counted a few times. The chain uses TRBV20-1 and TRBJ2-7; D may be TRBD2 (6 bases). In germline, CDR1 is DFQATT, CDR2 SNEGSKA (reference sequence). The CDR3 length is 12 residues. Trimming removed 5 bases at V and 4 bases at J, with 12 bases between. The CDR3 DNA sequence: TGCAGTGCTGGAAGCGGGTTGTACGAGCAGTACTTC. Translated, it gives CSAGSGLYEQYF.

This clonotype was observed a handful of times. The gene calls are TRBV29-1 and TRBJ1-4; no reliable D call. The CDR3 sequence is 12 residues long. CDR1 and CDR2 (germline): SQVTM, ANQGSEA. Trimming took 6 bases from V and 11 from J, leaving 16 bases between them. The CDR3 protein is CSVSEGRSKLFF. In DNA form, the CDR3 reads TGCAGCGTCTCAGAGGGCAGAAGTAAACTGTTTTTT.